These 12 T cell receptor beta chains were sequenced from one sample in a study of T cell responses to AZD1222 COVID-19 vaccine. The table came from immunoSEQ multiplex PCR; TCRdb's copy has only in-frame clones and leaves some out. The data contain 80,000 to 85,000 clones, 80% to 95% of them seen just once; the ten biggest clones take up around 8%. The sample was peripheral blood, taken 28 days after the second AZD1222 dose. These receptors came from an adult who received the AZD1222 COVID-19 vaccine.

This clone is a singleton in its sample. The CDR3 nucleotides are TGTGCCAGCCGTGAAAAAGGGATTCGGGCTGAAGCTTTCTTT. It yields the protein CASREKGIRAEAFF. The chain combines TRBV28 with TRBJ1-1; D gene ambiguous. Germline V gene sequence: CDR1 MDHEN, CDR2 SYDVKM. This CDR3 has 14 amino acids. Trimming stripped 8 bases from V and 6 bases from J, with 19 bases between.

The chain recombines TRBV6-5 with TRBJ2-7; the match to TRBD1 covers 9 bases. This CDR3 is 14 amino acids long. Germline V gene lookup returns CDR1 MNHEY and CDR2 SVGAGI. The V gene end was trimmed by 7 bases and the J gene end by 4 bases; junction bases not matched to a gene: 8. This CDR3 is CASTRDRDRYEQYF. As DNA, the CDR3 is TGTGCCAGCACCCGGGACAGGGACAGGTACGAGCAGTACTTC.

The rearrangement links TRBV28 to TRBJ2-5; 8 bases are shared with TRBD1. The V segment lost 8 bases and the J segment 6 bases; nucleotides outside the gene matches: 8. The CDR3 runs to 13 residues. Germline values: CDR1 MDHEN, CDR2 SYDVKM. The CDR3 DNA sequence: TGTGCCAGCGTCAGACAGGGGAGGAAGACCCAGTACTTC. It yields the protein CASVRQGRKTQYF. Using reference TRBV28 and TRBJ2-5 for the parts outside the CDR3, the full variable domain is DVKVTQSSRYLVKRTGEKVFLECVQDMDHENMFWYRQDPGLGLRLIYFSYDVKMKEKGDIPEGYSVSREKKERFSLILESASTNQTSMYLCASVRQGRKTQYFGPGTRLLVL.

The V and J genes are TRBV28 and TRBJ1-5; TRBD1 is a possible D gene (6 bases). In germline, CDR1 is MDHEN, CDR2 SYDVKM. This CDR3 is built from 14 residues. The V end was cut by 7 bases, the J end by 3 bases, with 13 bases between. CDR3 loop: CASIQGHLNQPQHF. Written as DNA, the CDR3 is TGTGCCAGCATCCAGGGACACCTCAATCAGCCCCAGCATTTT.

This rearrangement joins TRBV27 to TRBJ2-1; 10 positions match TRBD2. The length of the CDR3 is 16 residues. Per germline, CDR1 MNHEY and CDR2 SMNVEV (reference sequence). J was trimmed by 7 bases and V by 0 bases; bases with no gene match: 6. In nucleotides, the CDR3 is TGTGCCAGCAGTTTATCACCGGGACTAGCGATGAATGAGCAGTTCTTC. It yields the protein CASSLSPGLAMNEQFF.

The chain joins TRBV9 to TRBJ2-3; tentatively, D is TRBD1 (6 bases). Germline V gene sequence: CDR1 SGDLS, CDR2 YYNGEE. The length of the CDR3 is 16 residues. Trimming stripped 3 bases from V and 5 bases from J, with 19 bases between. CDR3 nucleotide sequence: TGTGCCAGCAGCGGCGAGGGGGTGTTGGGGGAAGATACGCAGTATTTT. Its protein product is CASSGEGVLGEDTQYF.

The chain is built from TRBV28 and TRBJ1-5, with D uncertain. Germline CDR1 MDHEN, CDR2 SYDVKM. V lost 5 bases to trimming and J lost 5 bases, with 13 bases between them. There are 14 residues in the CDR3. DNA for the CDR3: TGTGCCAGCAGTCCGCGACAACCTCATCAGCCCCAGCATTTT. Encoded protein: CASSPRQPHQPQHF.

The rearrangement links TRBV6-2 or TRBV6-3 to TRBJ2-2; TRBD1 might be the D (5 bases). The ends were cut back, 2 bases at V and 6 bases at J, with 13 bases in the middle. The CDR3 has 15 amino acids. Germline V gives CDR1 MNHEY, CDR2 SVGEGT. The CDR3 DNA reads as TGTGCCAGCAGTTACCGTCAGGGCCGAGCCGGGGAGCTGTTTTTT. The encoded protein is CASSYRQGRAGELFF.

In DNA, the CDR3 is TGTGCCAGCAGCTTAGATCGGGGCGTTTACAATGAGCAGTTCTTC. Residues: CASSLDRGVYNEQFF. The genes are TRBV7-2 and TRBJ2-1; possibly TRBD1 or TRBD2 for D (5 bases each). V lost 1 base to trimming and J lost 4 bases, with 11 bases between them. CDR1 SGHTA and CDR2 FQGNSA come from the germline V gene. This CDR3 has 15 amino acids.

The genes are TRBV5-1 and TRBJ1-4; D is perhaps TRBD1 (5 bases). Trimming removed 0 bases from V and 8 bases from J, with 11 bases in between. CDR3 length equals 14 residues. CDR1 is SGHRS and CDR2 is YFSETQ in the germline V gene. CDR3 coding DNA: TGCGCCAGCAGCTTGGGAACCGGGGGGGAAAAACTGTTTTTT. Protein sequence: CASSLGTGGEKLFF.

J is TRBJ1-2 and V is TRBV7-2; no reliable D call. The length of the CDR3 is 15 residues. Deletions cut 1 base from V and 2 bases from J, with 11 bases between. CDR1 and CDR2 from the germline V gene are SGHTA and FQGNSA. Here the CDR3 DNA reads TGTGCCAGCAGCTTAGATGAGGGCAGAAACTATGGCTACACCTTC. Its translation is CASSLDEGRNYGYTF.

The chain uses TRBV21-1 and TRBJ2-1. TRBV21-1 corresponds to a pseudogene. The CDR3 covers 17 residues. The CDR3 coding sequence is TGTGCCAGCAGCAAAGCTTTGACTAGCAGGGGGTACAATGAGCAGTTCTTC. Amino acid sequence: CASSKALTSRGYNEQFF.